The next 21 T cell receptor beta chains were all read from a single sample in a study of T cells in Graves' hyperthyroidism and ophthalmopathy. TCR beta CDR3 regions were amplified from RNA. The study used the HTBI primer set for a first-round RT-PCR of the TCR CDR3. MiXCR was run by TCRdb on the multiplex PCR reads, yielding one entry per CDR3 protein. The table records about 270,000 distinct CDR3 sequences, around 20% of them present only once. Sample: blood. All receptors derive from a man younger than 45 with Graves' ophthalmopathy.

The chain carries TRBV5-1 and TRBJ2-3; D is uncertain. Per germline, CDR1 SGHRS and CDR2 YFSETQ. CDR3 length: 15 residues. With 0 bases removed from V and 0 bases from J, the gap between germline ends came to 8 bases. CDR3 sequence reads: CASSLVPASTDTQYF. Written as DNA, the CDR3 is TGCGCCAGCAGCTTGGTTCCAGCTAGCACAGATACGCAGTATTTT.

The V and J genes are TRBV6-1 and TRBJ1-5; 12 bases line up with TRBD1. In germline, CDR1 is MNHNS, CDR2 SASEGT. With V trimmed by 6 bases and J by 6 bases, 6 bases remained unmatched. The CDR3 contains 15 residues. The DNA of the CDR3 is TGTGCCAGCAGGCCCGGGACAGGGGGCTTTCAGCCCCAGCATTTT. Translation gives CASRPGTGGFQPQHF.

The rearrangement joins TRBV12-5 to TRBJ1-2, with unresolved D. The CDR3 is made up of 13 amino acids. Germline V CDR1 and CDR2: LGHNT, FRNRAP. V lost 3 bases and J 0 bases, leaving 5 bases between the germline ends. The CDR3 protein is CASGLQTNYGYTF. DNA for the CDR3: TGTGCTAGTGGTTTACAGACTAACTATGGCTACACCTTC.

This clonotype occurred many times. The chain recombines TRBV18 with TRBJ1-2; no firm D call. The CDR3 runs 12 residues. The germline V and J ends were trimmed by 8 bases and 5 bases, with 12 bases remaining between them. CDR1 is KGHSH, CDR2 LQKENI, per germline. The CDR3 loop is CASAHMGYGYTF. The CDR3, as DNA: TGTGCCAGCGCGCACATGGGATATGGCTACACCTTC.

This clonotype was counted a few times. This chain connects TRBV10-3 to TRBJ2-5; the match to TRBD2 covers 10 bases. J gave up 3 bases and V 3 bases, and 7 bases lay outside the gene matches. The germline gives CDR1 ENHRY, CDR2 SYGVKD. The CDR3 is 16 residues long. The CDR3 reads CAISDLDGLAEETQYF. The CDR3 nucleotides are TGTGCCATCAGTGATTTAGATGGACTAGCGGAAGAGACCCAGTACTTC.

This clonotype has just a few counts. This chain uses TRBV9 with TRBJ2-7; 7 nucleotides agree with TRBD2. Germline V gene lookup returns CDR1 SGDLS and CDR2 YYNGEE. The CDR3 is 15 residues long. Unmatched junction bases numbered 3, after V lost 0 bases and J lost 0 bases. The CDR3 reads CASSVEASGSYEQYF. In DNA, the CDR3 is TGTGCCAGCAGCGTAGAGGCTAGCGGCTCCTACGAGCAGTACTTC.

With respect to this clonotype: Since a much larger clone is just one base distant, this may be a read error. The V and J genes are TRBV18 and TRBJ1-5, with D maybe TRBD1 (6 bases). CDR3 size: 13 residues. Between the trimmed V and J ends, which lost 8 bases and 3 bases, there was a span of 11 bases. Germline CDR1 KGHSH, CDR2 LQKENI. CDR3 in amino acids: CASPAGDNQPQHF. Here the CDR3 DNA reads TGTGCCAGCCCAGCAGGGGACAATCAGCCCCAGCATTTT.

DNA for the CDR3: TGTGCCTGGAGTCCTTGGACAGGGATGAATGGTGGCAATCAGCCCCAGCATTTT. As protein: CAWSPWTGMNGGNQPQHF. The chain combines TRBV30 with TRBJ1-5; 8 bases align to TRBD1. Trimming removed 2 bases from V and 2 bases from J; junction bases left unmatched: 14. CDR1 and CDR2 from the germline V gene are GTSNPN and SVGIG (reference sequence). CDR3 length equals 18 residues.

This clonotype turned up a few times. V usage is TRBV18 and J usage is TRBJ2-1; weak D call: TRBD2 (6 bases). The V and J ends lost 6 bases and 5 bases respectively, with 17 bases between them. The CDR3 contains 15 residues. In germline, CDR1 is KGHSH, CDR2 LQKENI. The CDR3 nucleotides read TGTGCCAGCTCCCCCACCAGCGGGTCTGACAATGAGCAGTTCTTC. Translating gives CASSPTSGSDNEQFF.

This clonotype was observed a few times. The genes are TRBV6-1 and TRBJ1-2; 9 nucleotides match TRBD1. The trim removed 5 bases at V and 2 bases at J, leaving 9 bases unmatched. CDR3 length equals 16 residues. CDR1 and CDR2 (germline): MNHNS, SASEGT. CDR3 sequence reads: CASSIVTGTGNYGYTF. DNA for the CDR3: TGTGCCAGCAGTATCGTTACCGGGACAGGGAACTATGGCTACACCTTC.

This rearrangement joins TRBV2 to TRBJ2-3; D gene uncertain. Germline CDR1 reads SNHLY; CDR2 reads FYNNEI. V was pared by 0 bases and J by 6 bases, with 22 bases between. The CDR3 is made up of 18 amino acids. Here the CDR3 reads CASSEALWSNSGRDTQYF. As DNA, the CDR3 is TGTGCCAGCAGTGAAGCGCTCTGGTCTAATTCCGGCCGTGATACGCAGTATTTT.

The chain joins TRBV15 to TRBJ2-3; 9 bases line up with TRBD2. The CDR3 has 16 amino acids. The germline V gene encodes CDR1 LNHNV and CDR2 YYDKDF (reference sequence). The junction had 6 bases not matched to a gene; V was cut back by 5 bases and J by 0 bases. CDR3 nucleotides: TGTGCCACCAGCGTAGCGGGAGTGGTTAGCACAGATACGCAGTATTTT. It encodes CATSVAGVVSTDTQYF.

This clonotype showed up many times. V is TRBV7-3 and J is TRBJ1-5; 10 bases align to TRBD1. The trim removed 5 bases at V and 1 base at J, leaving 14 bases unmatched. This CDR3 spans 19 amino acids. Germline V gives CDR1 SGHTA, CDR2 FQGTGA. DNA of the CDR3: TGTGCCAGCAGCCCGCCCGGGACAGGGGTCGATAGAAGCAATCAGCCCCAGCATTTT. It is translated as CASSPPGTGVDRSNQPQHF.

This sequence joins TRBV11-1 and TRBJ2-5, with TRBD2 matching 11 bases. In germline, CDR1 is SGHAT, CDR2 FQDESV (reference sequence). V was clipped by 8 bases and J by 4 bases; unmatched bases: 12. This CDR3 spans 16 amino acids. CDR3 bases: TGTGCCAGCTCACCCCGTAGCGGGAGGGCCGGAGAGACCCAGTACTTC. As protein: CASSPRSGRAGETQYF. Filled out from reference TRBV11-1 and TRBJ2-5, the complete variable domain reads EAEVAQSPRYKITEKSQAVAFWCDPISGHATLYWYRQILGQGPELLVQFQDESVVDDSQLPKDRFSAERLKGVDSTLKIQPAELGDSAMYLCASSPRSGRAGETQYFGPGTRLLVL.

This clonotype was observed once. This sequence joins TRBV7-9 and TRBJ2-1; TRBD2 agrees at 11 bases. The CDR3 consists of 16 residues. J lost 5 bases, V lost 2 bases, and 5 bases had no gene match. Germline-derived CDR1 and CDR2 are SEHNR and FQNEAQ (reference sequence). The chain's CDR3 is CASSLILAGGHNEQFF. Here the CDR3 DNA reads TGTGCCAGCAGCTTAATTCTAGCGGGAGGTCACAATGAGCAGTTCTTC.

This clonotype was observed a few times. This chain uses TRBV3-1 with TRBJ1-4; D remains ambiguous. Trimming removed 6 bases from V and 8 bases from J, with 16 bases in between. From germline, CDR1 is LGHDT and CDR2 YNNKEL (reference sequence). The CDR3 has 14 amino acids. The CDR3 here is CASSLRGREEKLFF. The CDR3 nucleotides read TGTGCCAGCAGTTTAAGAGGGCGTGAGGAAAAACTGTTTTTT.

This clonotype was seen a handful of times. This chain links TRBV2 with TRBJ2-3; unclear D gene. CDR1 and CDR2 from the germline V gene are SNHLY and FYNNEI. V shed 4 bases and J shed 6 bases, with 14 bases lying between them. This CDR3 has 14 residues. The CDR3 region has the DNA TGTGCCAGCAGTGGGTCGGGCCACACGGATACGCAGTATTTT. Translation: CASSGSGHTDTQYF.

This clonotype was detected many times. The chain joins TRBV12-3 or TRBV12-4 to TRBJ1-1, with TRBD1 matching over 7 bases. This CDR3 has 15 residues. With 5 bases clipped from V and 2 bases from J, the junction kept 8 bases outside the gene matches. CDR3 in DNA: TGTGCCAGCAGTATGGACAGGTTCCAAAACACTGAAGCTTTCTTT. Translation gives CASSMDRFQNTEAFF.

This clonotype came up many times. The chain links TRBV11-2 to TRBJ2-1, with 8 bases that match TRBD1. This CDR3 region has 15 residues. Trimming removed 5 bases from V and 7 bases from J; junction bases left unmatched: 10. CDR1 is SGHAT, CDR2 FQNNGV, per germline. This CDR3 is CASSTPGTGLNEQFF. DNA of the CDR3: TGTGCCAGCAGCACGCCCGGGACAGGCCTAAATGAGCAGTTCTTC.

The chain uses TRBV28 and TRBJ1-5; 8 bases map to TRBD1. Per germline, CDR1 MDHEN and CDR2 SYDVKM. This CDR3 has 15 residues. Trimming took 5 bases from V and 6 from J; bases not matched to a gene: 9. Here the CDR3 reads CASSTTGVQAQPQHF. CDR3 in DNA: TGTGCCAGCAGTACGACAGGGGTCCAGGCTCAGCCCCAGCATTTT.

The rearrangement uses TRBV27 and TRBJ2-2, with D possibly TRBD2 on 6 matching bases. The V and J ends lost 3 bases and 3 bases respectively, with 17 bases between them. Per the germline V gene, CDR1 is MNHEY and CDR2 is SMNVEV (reference sequence). CDR3 length: 17 amino acids. This CDR3 reads CASSFFAGSLDTGELFF. The CDR3 bases are TGTGCCAGCAGTTTCTTTGCGGGATCGTTAGACACCGGGGAGCTGTTTTTT.